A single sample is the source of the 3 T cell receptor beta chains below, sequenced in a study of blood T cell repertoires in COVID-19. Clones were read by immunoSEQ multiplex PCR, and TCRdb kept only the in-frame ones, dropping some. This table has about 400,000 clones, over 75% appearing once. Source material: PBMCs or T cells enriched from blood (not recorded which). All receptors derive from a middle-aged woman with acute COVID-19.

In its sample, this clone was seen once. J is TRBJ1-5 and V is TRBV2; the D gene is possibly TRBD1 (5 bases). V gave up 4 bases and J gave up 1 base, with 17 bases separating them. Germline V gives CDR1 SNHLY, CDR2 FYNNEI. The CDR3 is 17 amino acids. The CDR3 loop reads CASSAWEGLTSNQPQHF. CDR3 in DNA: TGTGCCAGCAGTGCATGGGAGGGGTTGACGAGCAATCAGCCCCAGCATTTT. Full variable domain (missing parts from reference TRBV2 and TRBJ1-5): EPEVTQTPSHQVTQMGQEVILRCVPISNHLYFYWYRQILGQKVEFLVSFYNNEISEKSEIFDDQFSVERPDGSNFTLKIRSTKLEDSAMYFCASSAWEGLTSNQPQHFGDGTRLSIL.

CDR3 bases: TGTGCCAGCTCACCACCGTCCGGGGAGAGGGAGACCCAGTACTTC. Encoded protein: CASSPPSGERETQYF. The gene calls are TRBV18 and TRBJ2-5; tentative D call: TRBD2 (5 bases). Germline V gene lookup returns CDR1 KGHSH and CDR2 LQKENI. The CDR3 loop spans 15 amino acids. Trimming pared 0 bases from V and 5 bases from J, leaving 13 bases between. The full variable domain, rest sourced from reference TRBV18 and TRBJ2-5, is NAGVMQNPRHLVRRRGQEARLRCSPMKGHSHVYWYRQLPEEGLKFMVYLQKENIIDESGMPKERFSAEFPKEGPSILRIQQVVRGDSAAYFCASSPPSGERETQYFGPGTRLLVL.

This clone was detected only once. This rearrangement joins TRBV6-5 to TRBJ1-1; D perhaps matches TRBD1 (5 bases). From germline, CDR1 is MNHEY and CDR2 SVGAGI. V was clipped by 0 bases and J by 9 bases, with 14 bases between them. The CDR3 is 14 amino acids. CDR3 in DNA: TGTGCCAGCAGTTACTCGCGGGAGACAGTACAAGCTTTCTTT. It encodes CASSYSRETVQAFF.